This T cell receptor beta chain was sequenced in a study of T cell repertoires in ileal Crohn's disease. Study-level information: Patients had a median approximately 8-year disease duration, and roughly 40% were active smokers. Surgery for a complication: stricturing in about 61%, penetrating in about 39%.

Sequencing used immunoSEQ multiplex PCR; TCRdb keeps in-frame clones, though not all of them. Here the sample spans about 1,100 clones, 86% being singletons. Study-wide results and caveats: Clonal expansions were more frequent in active smokers than non-smokers at surgery.

The table lists this clone with a count of one. Its antigen is not identified. Germline CDR1 is SGHNT and CDR2 is YYREEE (reference sequence). The CDR3 has 16 amino acids. Losses at the gene ends were 0 bases for V and 7 bases for J; bases not matched to a gene: 7. The sorted cells were lamina propria lymphocytes from surgical specimens, first isolated by density gradient. The TCR originated in an adult with Crohn's disease. Material: CD4+ T cells sorted from the ileum. This rearrangement joins TRBV5-4 to TRBJ2-2, with TRBD2 matching over 9 bases. The CDR3 DNA is TGTGCCAGCAGCTTGGAGGTTAGCGGGGGACTCGGGGAGCTGTTTTTT. Translating it yields CASSLEVSGGLGELFF.